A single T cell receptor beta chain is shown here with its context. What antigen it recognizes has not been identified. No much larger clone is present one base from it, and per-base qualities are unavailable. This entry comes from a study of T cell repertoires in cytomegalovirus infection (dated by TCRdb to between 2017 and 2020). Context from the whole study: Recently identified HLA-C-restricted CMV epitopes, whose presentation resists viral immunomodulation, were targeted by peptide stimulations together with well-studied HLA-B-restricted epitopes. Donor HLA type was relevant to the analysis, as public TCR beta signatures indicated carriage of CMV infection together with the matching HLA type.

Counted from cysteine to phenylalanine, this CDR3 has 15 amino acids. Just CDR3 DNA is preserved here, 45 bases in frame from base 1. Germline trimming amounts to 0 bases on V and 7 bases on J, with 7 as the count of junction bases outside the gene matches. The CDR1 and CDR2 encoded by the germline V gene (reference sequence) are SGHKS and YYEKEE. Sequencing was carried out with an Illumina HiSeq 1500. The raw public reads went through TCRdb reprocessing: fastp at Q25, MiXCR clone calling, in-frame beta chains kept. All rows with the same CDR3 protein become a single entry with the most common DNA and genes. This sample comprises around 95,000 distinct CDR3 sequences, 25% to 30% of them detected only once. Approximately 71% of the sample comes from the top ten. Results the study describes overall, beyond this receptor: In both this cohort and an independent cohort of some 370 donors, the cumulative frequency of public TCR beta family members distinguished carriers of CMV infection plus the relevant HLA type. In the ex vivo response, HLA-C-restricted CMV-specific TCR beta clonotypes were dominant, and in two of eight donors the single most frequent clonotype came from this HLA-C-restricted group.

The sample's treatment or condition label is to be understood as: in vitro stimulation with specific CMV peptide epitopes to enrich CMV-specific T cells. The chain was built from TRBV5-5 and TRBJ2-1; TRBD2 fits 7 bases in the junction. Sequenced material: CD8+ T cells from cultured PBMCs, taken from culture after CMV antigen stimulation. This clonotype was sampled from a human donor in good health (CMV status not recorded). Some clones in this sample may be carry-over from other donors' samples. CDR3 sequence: CASSLGGGGWNEQFF. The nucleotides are TGTGCCAGCAGCTTGGGCGGGGGAGGGTGGAATGAGCAGTTCTTC.